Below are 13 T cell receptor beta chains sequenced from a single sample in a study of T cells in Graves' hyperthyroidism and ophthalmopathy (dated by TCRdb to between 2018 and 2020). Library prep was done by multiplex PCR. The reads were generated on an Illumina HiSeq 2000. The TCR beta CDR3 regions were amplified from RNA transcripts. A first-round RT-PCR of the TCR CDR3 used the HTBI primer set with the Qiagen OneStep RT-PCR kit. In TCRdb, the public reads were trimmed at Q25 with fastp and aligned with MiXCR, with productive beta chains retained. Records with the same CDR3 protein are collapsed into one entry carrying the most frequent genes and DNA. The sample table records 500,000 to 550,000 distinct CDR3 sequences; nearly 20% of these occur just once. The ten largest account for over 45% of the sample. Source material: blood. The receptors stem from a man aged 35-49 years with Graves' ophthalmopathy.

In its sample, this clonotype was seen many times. The CDR3 DNA is TGCGCCAGCAGCTTGGCCTTTATCGGTGATACGCAGTATTTT. Amino acid sequence: CASSLAFIGDTQYF. This sequence joins TRBV5-1 and TRBJ2-3; D unclear. The CDR3 sequence is 14 residues long. Trimming shortened V by 0 bases and J by 6 bases, and 11 bases separated the two germline ends. CDR1 is SGHRS and CDR2 is YFSETQ in the germline V gene.

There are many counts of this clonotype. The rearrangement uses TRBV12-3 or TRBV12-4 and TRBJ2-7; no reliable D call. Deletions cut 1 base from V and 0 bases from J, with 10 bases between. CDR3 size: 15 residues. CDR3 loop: CASSLGAASSYEQYF. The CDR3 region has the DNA TGTGCCAGCAGTTTAGGGGCTGCCAGCTCCTACGAGCAGTACTTC.

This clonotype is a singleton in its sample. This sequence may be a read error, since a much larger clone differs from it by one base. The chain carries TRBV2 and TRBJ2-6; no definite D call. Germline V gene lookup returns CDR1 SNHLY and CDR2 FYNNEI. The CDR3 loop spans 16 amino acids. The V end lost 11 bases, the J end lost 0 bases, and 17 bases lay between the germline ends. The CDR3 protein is CADSRGSNSGANVLTF. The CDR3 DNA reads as TGTGCCGACTCCCGCGGCAGCAACTCTGGGGCCAACGTCCTGACTTTC.

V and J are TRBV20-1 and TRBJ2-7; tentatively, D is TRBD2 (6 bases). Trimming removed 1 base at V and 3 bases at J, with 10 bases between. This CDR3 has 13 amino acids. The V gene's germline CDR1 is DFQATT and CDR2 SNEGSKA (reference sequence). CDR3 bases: TGCAGTGCTAGAGCTGGGACTGGCTACGAGCAGTACTTC. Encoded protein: CSARAGTGYEQYF.

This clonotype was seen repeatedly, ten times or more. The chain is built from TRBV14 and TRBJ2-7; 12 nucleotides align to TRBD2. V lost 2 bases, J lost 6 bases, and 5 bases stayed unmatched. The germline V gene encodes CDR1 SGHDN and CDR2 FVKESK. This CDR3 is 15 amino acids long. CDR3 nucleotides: TGTGCCAGCAGCCAACAGACTAGCGGGAGATCCGAGCAGTACTTC. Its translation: CASSQQTSGRSEQYF.

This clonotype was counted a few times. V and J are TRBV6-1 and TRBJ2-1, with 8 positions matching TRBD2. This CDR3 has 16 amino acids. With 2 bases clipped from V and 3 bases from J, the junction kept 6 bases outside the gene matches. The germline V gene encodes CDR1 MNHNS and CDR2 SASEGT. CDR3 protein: CASSELSGASYNEQFF. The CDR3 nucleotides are TGTGCCAGCAGTGAACTTAGCGGGGCAAGCTACAATGAGCAGTTCTTC.

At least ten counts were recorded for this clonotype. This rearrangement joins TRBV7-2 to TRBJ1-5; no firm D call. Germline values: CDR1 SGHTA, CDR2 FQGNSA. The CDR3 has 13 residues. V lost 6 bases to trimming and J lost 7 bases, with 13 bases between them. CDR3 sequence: CASSSGREQPQHF. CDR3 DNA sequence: TGTGCCAGCAGTTCGGGAAGGGAGCAGCCCCAGCATTTT.

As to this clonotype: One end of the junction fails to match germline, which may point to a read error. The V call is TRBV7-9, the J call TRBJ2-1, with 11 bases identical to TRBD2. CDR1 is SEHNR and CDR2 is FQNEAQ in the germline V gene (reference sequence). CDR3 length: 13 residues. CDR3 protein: CASSLAGGSEQFF. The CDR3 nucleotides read TGTGCCAGCAGCCTAGCGGGAGGAAGTGAGCAGTTCTTC.

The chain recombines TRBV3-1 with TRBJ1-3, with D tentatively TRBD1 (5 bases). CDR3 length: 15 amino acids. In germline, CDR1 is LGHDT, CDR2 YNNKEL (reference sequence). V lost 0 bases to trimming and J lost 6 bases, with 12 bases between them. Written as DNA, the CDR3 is TGTGCCAGCAGCCAAGAAACGGGGACGAAAAACACCATATATTTT. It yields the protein CASSQETGTKNTIYF.

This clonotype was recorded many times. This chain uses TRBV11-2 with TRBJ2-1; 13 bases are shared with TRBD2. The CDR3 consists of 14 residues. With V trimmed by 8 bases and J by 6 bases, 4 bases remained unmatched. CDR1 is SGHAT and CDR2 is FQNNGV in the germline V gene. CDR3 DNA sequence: TGTGCCAGCGGGGGGACTAGCGGGATCAATGAGCAGTTCTTC. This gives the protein CASGGTSGINEQFF.

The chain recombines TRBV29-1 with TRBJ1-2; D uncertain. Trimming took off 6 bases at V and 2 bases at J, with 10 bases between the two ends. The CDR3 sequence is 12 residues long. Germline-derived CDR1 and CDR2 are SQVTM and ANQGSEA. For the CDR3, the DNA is TGCAGCGTAGACAATATCAACTATGGCTACACCTTC. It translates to CSVDNINYGYTF.

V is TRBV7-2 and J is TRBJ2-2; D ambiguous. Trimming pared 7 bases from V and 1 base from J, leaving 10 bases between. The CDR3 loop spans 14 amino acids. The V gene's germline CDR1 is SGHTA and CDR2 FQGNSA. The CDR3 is CASNRLGNTGELFF. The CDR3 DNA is TGTGCCAGCAACCGGTTAGGGAACACCGGGGAGCTGTTTTTT.

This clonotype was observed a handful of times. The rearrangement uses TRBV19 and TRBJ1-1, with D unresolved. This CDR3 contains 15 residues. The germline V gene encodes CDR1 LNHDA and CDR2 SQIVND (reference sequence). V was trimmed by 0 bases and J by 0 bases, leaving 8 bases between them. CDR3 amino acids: CASSIDTSMNTEAFF. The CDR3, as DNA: TGTGCCAGTAGTATAGATACCTCAATGAACACTGAAGCTTTCTTT.